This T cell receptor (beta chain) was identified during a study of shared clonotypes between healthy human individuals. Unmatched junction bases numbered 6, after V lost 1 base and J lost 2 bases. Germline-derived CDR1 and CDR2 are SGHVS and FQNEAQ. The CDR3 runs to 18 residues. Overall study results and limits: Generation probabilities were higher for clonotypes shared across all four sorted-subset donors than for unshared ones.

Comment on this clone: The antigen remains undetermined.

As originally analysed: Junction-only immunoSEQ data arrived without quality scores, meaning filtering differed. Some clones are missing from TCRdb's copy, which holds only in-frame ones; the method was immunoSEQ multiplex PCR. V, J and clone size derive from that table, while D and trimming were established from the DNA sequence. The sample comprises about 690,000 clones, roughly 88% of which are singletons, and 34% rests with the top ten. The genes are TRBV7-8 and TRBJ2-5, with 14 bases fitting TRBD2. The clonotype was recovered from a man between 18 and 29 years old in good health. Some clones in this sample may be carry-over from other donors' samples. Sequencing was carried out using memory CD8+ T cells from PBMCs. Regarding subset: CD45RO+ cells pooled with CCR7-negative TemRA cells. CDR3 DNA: TGTGCCAGCAGCTTAGGACTAGCGGGAGGGCCGGATCAAGAGACCCAGTACTTC. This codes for CASSLGLAGGPDQETQYF.